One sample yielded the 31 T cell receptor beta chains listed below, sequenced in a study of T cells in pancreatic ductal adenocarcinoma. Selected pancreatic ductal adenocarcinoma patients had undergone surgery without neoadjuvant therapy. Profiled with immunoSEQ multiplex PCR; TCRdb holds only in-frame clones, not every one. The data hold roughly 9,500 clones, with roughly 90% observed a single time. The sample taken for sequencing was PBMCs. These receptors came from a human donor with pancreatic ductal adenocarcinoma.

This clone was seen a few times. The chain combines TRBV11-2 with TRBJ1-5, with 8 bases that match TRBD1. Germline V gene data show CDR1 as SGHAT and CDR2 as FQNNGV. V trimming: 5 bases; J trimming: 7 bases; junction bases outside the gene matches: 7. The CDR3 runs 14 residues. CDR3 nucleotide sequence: TGTGCCAGCAGCCCGGACAGGGCCGGGCAGCCCCAGCATTTT. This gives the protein CASSPDRAGQPQHF.

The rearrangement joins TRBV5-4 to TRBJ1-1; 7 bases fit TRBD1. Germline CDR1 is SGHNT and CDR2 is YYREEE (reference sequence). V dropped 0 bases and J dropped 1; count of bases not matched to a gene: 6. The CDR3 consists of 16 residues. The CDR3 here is CASSLDRGRSNTEAFF. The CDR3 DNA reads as TGTGCCAGCAGCTTGGACAGGGGAAGATCGAACACTGAAGCTTTCTTT.

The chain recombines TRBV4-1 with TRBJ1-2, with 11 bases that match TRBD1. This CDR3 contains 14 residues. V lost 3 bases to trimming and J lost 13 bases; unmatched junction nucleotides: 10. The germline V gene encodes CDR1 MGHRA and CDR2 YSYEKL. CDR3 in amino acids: CASSQLPGQGVSTF. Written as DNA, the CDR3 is TGCGCCAGCAGCCAGTTACCGGGACAGGGGGTCTCCACCTTC.

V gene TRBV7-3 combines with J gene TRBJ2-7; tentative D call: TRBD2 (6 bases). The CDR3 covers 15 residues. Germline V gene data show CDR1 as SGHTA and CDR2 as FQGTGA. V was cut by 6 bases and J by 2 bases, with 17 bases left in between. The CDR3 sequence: CASRQSGGIPYEQYF. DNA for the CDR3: TGTGCCAGCAGACAGAGTGGGGGGATCCCCTACGAGCAGTACTTC.

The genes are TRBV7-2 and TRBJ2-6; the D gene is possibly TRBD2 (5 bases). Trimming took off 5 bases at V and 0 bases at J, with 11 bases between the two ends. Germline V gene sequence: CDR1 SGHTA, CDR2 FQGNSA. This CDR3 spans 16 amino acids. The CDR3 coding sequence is TGTGCCAGCAGCCCCCGGACTCACTCTGGGGCCAACGTCCTGACTTTC. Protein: CASSPRTHSGANVLTF.

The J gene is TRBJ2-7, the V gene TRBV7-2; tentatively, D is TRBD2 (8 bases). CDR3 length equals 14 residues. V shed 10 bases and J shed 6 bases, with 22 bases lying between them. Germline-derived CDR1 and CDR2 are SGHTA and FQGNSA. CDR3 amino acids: CATGGGQWRSEQYF. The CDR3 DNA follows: TGTGCCACCGGGGGGGGACAGTGGCGGTCCGAGCAGTACTTC.

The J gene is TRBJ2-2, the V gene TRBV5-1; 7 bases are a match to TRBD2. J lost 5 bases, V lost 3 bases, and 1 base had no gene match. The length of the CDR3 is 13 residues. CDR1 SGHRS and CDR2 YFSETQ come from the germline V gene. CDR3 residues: CASSWGGTGELFF. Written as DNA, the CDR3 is TGCGCCAGCAGCTGGGGGGGTACCGGGGAGCTGTTTTTT.

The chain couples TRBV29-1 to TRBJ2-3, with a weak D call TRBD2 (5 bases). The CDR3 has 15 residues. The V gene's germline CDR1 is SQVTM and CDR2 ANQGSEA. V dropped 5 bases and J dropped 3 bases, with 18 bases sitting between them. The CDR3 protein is CSVTPPAGRTDTQYF. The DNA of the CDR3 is TGCAGCGTTACCCCCCCGGCGGGCAGAACAGATACGCAGTATTTT.

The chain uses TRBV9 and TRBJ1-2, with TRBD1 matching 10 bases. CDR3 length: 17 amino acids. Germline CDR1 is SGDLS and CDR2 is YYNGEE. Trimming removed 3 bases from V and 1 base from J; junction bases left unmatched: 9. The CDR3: CASSGRDRGNNNYGYTF. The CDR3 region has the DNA TGTGCCAGCAGCGGCCGGGACAGGGGCAACAATAACTATGGCTACACCTTC.

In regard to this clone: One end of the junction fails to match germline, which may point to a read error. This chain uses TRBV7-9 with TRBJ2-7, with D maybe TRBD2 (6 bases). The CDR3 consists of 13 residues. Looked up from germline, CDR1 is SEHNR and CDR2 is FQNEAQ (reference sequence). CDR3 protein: CASSEVGGGRVPF. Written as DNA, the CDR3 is TGTGCCAGCAGCGAGGTCGGGGGAGGTCGTGTCCCATTC.

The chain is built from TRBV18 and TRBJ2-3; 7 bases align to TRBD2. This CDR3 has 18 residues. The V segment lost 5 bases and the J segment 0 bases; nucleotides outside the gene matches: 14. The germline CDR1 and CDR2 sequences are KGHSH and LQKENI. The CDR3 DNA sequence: TGTGCCAGCTCATTAGAAAATGGACTAGGAACTAGCACAGATACGCAGTATTTT. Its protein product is CASSLENGLGTSTDTQYF.

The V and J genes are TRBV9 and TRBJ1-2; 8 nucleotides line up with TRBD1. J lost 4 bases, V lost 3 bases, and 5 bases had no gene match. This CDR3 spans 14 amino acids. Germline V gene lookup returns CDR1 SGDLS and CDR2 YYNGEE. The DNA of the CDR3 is TGTGCCAGCAGCGGGGGACAGGCTTTCTATGGCTACACCTTC. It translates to CASSGGQAFYGYTF.

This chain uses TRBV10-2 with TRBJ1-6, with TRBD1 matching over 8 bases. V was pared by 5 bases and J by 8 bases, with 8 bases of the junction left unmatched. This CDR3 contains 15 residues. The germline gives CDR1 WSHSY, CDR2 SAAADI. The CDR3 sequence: CASSPRGPVDSPLHF. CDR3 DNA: TGCGCCAGCAGTCCCAGGGGGCCGGTTGATTCACCCCTCCACTTT.

The CDR3 DNA reads TGCAGCGCGCACAGGGGTACAGATACGCAGTATTTT. Amino acid sequence: CSAHRGTDTQYF. V and J are TRBV29-1 and TRBJ2-3; 7 bases agree with TRBD1. V shed 7 bases, J shed 3 bases, and the junction held 4 bases outside the gene matches. The CDR3 has 12 amino acids. Germline V gene data show CDR1 as SQVTM and CDR2 as ANQGSEA.

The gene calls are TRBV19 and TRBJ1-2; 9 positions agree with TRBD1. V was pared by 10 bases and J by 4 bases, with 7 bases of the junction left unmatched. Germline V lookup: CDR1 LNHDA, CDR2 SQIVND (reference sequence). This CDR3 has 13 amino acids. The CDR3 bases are TGTGCCACTAGAGGACAGGGGACCTATGGCTACACCTTC. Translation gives CATRGQGTYGYTF.

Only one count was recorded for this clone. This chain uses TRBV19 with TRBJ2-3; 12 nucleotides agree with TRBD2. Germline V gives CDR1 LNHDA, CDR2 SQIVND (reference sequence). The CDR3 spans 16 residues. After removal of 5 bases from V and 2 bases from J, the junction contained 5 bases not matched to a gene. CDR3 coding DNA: TGTGCCAGTAGTCTCGGACTAGCGGGGTACACAGATACGCAGTATTTT. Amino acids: CASSLGLAGYTDTQYF.

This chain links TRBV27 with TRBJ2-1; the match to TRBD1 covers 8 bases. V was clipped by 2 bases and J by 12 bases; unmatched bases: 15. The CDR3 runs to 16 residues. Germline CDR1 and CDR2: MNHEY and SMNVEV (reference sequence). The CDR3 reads CASSLPTGGSRYGQFF. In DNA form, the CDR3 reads TGTGCCAGCAGTTTACCCACAGGGGGTTCCAGATACGGGCAGTTCTTC.

The CDR3: CASRDRGRTEAFF. The CDR3 DNA reads as TGTGCCAGCAGGGACAGGGGAAGGACTGAAGCTTTCTTT. The chain links TRBV25-1 to TRBJ1-1, with 9 bases fitting TRBD1. V trimming: 6 bases; J trimming: 5 bases; junction bases outside the gene matches: 4. CDR3 length equals 13 residues. Germline loops: CDR1 MGHDK, CDR2 SYGVNS.

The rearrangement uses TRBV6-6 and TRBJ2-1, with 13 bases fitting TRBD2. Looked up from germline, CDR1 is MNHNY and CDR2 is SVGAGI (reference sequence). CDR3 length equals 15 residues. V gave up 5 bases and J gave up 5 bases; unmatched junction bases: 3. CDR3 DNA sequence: TGTGCCAGCAGTAGGGGGACTAGCGGGAACAATGAGCAGTTCTTC. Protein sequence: CASSRGTSGNNEQFF.

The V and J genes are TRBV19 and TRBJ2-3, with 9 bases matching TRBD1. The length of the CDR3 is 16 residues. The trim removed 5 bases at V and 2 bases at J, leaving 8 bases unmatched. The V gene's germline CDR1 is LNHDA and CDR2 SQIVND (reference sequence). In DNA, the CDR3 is TGTGCCAGTAGTCCCGGGACAGGGATCGACACAGATACGCAGTATTTT. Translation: CASSPGTGIDTDTQYF.

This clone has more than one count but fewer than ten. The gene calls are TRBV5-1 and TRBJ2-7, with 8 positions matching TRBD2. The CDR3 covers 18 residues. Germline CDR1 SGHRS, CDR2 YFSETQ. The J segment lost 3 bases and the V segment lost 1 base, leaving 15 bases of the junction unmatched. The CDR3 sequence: CASSLLGGAASGRYEQYF. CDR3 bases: TGCGCCAGCAGCTTGCTGGGGGGGGCGGCTAGCGGGCGCTACGAGCAGTACTTC.

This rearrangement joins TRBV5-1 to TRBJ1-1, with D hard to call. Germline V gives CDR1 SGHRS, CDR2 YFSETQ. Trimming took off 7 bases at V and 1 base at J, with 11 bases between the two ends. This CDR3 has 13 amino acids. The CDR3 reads CASFGEENTEAFF. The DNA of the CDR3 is TGCGCCAGCTTCGGGGAGGAGAACACTGAAGCTTTCTTT.

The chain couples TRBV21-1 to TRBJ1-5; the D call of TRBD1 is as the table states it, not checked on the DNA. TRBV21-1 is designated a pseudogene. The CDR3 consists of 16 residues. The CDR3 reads CASSAQTGYSNQPQHF. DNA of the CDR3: TGTGCCAGCAGCGCCCAAACAGGGTATAGCAATCAGCCCCAGCATTTT.

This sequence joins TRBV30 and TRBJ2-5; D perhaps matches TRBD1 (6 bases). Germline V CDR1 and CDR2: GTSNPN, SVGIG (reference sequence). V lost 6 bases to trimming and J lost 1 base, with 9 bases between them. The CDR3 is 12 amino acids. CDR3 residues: CACGQSQETQYF. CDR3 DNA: TGTGCCTGCGGACAGTCCCAAGAGACCCAGTACTTC.

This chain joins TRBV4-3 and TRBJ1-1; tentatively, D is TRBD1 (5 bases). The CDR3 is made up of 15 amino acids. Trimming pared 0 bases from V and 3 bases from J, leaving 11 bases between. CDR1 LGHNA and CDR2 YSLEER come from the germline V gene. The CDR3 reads CASSQDRGGDTEAFF. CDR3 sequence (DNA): TGCGCCAGCAGCCAAGATCGGGGGGGGGACACTGAAGCTTTCTTT.

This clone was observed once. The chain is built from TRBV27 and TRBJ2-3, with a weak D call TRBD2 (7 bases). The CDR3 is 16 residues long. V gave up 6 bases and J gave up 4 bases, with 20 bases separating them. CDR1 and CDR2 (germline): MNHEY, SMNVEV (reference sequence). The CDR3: CASSRGGGAGSDTQYF. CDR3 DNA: TGTGCCAGCAGCCGGGGTGGGGGGGCTGGCTCAGATACGCAGTATTTT.

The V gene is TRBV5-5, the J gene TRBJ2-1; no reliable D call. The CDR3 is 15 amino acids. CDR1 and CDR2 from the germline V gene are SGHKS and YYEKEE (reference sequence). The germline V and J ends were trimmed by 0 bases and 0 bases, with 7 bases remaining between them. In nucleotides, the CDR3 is TGTGCCAGCAGCTTGGCAGTAAACTCCTACAATGAGCAGTTCTTC. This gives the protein CASSLAVNSYNEQFF.

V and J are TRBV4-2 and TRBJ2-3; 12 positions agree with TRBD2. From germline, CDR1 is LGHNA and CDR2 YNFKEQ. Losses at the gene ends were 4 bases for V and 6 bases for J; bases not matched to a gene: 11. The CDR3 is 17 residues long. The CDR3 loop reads CASSPPPLAGGVDTQYF. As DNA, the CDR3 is TGTGCCAGCAGCCCCCCCCCTCTAGCGGGAGGGGTGGATACGCAGTATTTT.

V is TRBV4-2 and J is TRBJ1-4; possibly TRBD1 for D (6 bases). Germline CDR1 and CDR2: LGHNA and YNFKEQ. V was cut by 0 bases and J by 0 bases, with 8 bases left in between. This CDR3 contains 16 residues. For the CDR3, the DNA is TGTGCCAGCAGCCAAGATTGGACAGCAACTAATGAAAAACTGTTTTTT. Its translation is CASSQDWTATNEKLFF.

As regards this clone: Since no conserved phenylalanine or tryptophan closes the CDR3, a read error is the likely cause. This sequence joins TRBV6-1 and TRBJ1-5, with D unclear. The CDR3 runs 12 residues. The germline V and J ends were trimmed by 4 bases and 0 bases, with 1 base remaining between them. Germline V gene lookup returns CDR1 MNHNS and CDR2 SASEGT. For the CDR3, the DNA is TGTGCCAGCAGTGTTAGCAATCAGCCCCAGCATCTT. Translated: CASSVSNQPQHL.

CDR3 protein: CSVGAAYEQYF. DNA for the CDR3: TGCAGCGTGGGGGCGGCCTACGAGCAGTACTTC. The V call is TRBV29-1, the J call TRBJ2-7; possible D gene TRBD1, 6 bases. Trimming cost V 6 bases and J 2 bases, with 8 bases left between them. The germline CDR1 and CDR2 sequences are SQVTM and ANQGSEA. There are 11 residues in the CDR3.